This TCR beta chain was recovered during a study of blood T cell repertoires in COVID-19. The V and J ends lost 4 bases and 2 bases, in that order; junction bases with no gene match: 5. Germline V gives CDR1 LGHDT, CDR2 YNNKEL (reference sequence). This CDR3 comprises 16 residues. Sequenced by immunoSEQ multiplex PCR; TCRdb stores in-frame clones only, minus some. This table holds fewer than 250,000 clones, around 84% found once. The sequence was collected from a woman in her 30s who had been exposed to COVID-19. Source material: PBMCs or T cells enriched from blood (not recorded which). This sequence joins TRBV3-1 (or the pseudogene TRBV3-2) and TRBJ2-2, with 9 bases fitting TRBD2. CDR3 sequence reads: CASSRGGGVNTGELFF. The CDR3 nucleotides read TGTGCCAGCAGCCGAGGCGGGGGGGTTAACACCGGGGAGCTGTTTTTT.